A single sample is the source of the 2 T cell receptor beta chains below, sequenced in a study of T cell repertoires in cytomegalovirus infection. TCRdb re-called the reads with MiXCR, one entry per CDR3 protein. The sample lists approximately 110,000 distinct CDR3 sequences; over 25% were seen once. Their recognized antigens are unknown. The sample in question was CD8+ T cells from cultured PBMCs, obtained from culture after CMV antigen stimulation. Receptor source: a human donor in good health (CMV status not recorded). Some clones in this sample may be carry-over from other donors' samples.

This clonotype was seen a few times. This sequence joins TRBV20-1 and TRBJ1-5, with D maybe TRBD1 (6 bases). V lost 0 bases and J lost 2, with 11 bases in between. The CDR3 contains 15 residues. Germline CDR1 DFQATT, CDR2 SNEGSKA (reference sequence). The CDR3 coding sequence is TGCAGTGCTAGAGACGGACAGATTGGCAATCAGCCCCAGCATTTT. The encoded protein is CSARDGQIGNQPQHF.

J is TRBJ2-7 and V is TRBV7-8; 11 positions match TRBD2. V gave up 1 base and J gave up 0 bases; unmatched junction bases: 8. This CDR3 is 18 amino acids long. In germline, CDR1 is SGHVS, CDR2 FQNEAQ. CDR3 protein: CASSLGKEGLADSYEQYF. The CDR3 DNA reads TGTGCCAGCAGCTTAGGTAAAGAGGGACTAGCGGACTCCTACGAGCAGTACTTC.